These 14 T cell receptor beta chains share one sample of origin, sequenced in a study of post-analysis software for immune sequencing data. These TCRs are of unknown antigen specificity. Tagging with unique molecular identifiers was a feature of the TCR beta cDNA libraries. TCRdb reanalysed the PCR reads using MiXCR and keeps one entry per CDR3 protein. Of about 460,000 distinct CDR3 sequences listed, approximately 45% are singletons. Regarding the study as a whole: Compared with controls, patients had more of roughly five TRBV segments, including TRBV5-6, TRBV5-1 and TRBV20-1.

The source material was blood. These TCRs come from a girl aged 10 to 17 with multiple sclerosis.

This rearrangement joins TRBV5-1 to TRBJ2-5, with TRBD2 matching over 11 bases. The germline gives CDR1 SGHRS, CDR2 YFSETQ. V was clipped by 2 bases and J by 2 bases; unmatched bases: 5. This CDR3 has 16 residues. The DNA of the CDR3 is TGCGCCAGCAGCTTACTGACTAGCGGGACTCAAGAGACCCAGTACTTC. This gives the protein CASSLLTSGTQETQYF.

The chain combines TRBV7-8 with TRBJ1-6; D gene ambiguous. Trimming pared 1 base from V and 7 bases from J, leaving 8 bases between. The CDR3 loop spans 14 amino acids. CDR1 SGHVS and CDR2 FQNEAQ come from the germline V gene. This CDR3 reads CASSLERINSPLHF. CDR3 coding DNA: TGTGCCAGCAGCTTAGAACGGATAAATTCACCCCTCCACTTT.

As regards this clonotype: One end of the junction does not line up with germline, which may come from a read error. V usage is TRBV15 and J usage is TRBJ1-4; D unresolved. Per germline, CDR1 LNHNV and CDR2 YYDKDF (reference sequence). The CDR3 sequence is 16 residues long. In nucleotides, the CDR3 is TGTGCCACCAGCAGAGATTCCCCAGTTGGTAATGAAAAACGGTTTTTT. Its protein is CATSRDSPVGNEKRFF.

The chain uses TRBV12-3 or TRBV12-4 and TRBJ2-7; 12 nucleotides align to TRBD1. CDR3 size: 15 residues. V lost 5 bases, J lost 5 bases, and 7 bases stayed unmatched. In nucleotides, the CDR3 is TGTGCCAGCAGTACTAAGGGACAGGGGGCCGACGAGCAGTACTTC. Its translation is CASSTKGQGADEQYF.

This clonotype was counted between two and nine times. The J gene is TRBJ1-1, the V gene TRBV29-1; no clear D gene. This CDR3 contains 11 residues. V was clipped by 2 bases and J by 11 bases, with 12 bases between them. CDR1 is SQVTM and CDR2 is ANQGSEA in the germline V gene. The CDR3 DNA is TGCAGCGTTGAAAAGAGGACTGGGGCTTTCTTT. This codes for CSVEKRTGAFF.

Here the CDR3 reads CASSAPGLTYNEQFF. The CDR3 DNA reads TGTGCCAGCAGCGCTCCGGGACTTACATACAATGAGCAGTTCTTC. This chain joins TRBV9 and TRBJ2-1; possible D gene TRBD2, 6 bases. The V end was cut by 3 bases, the J end by 4 bases, with 14 bases between. The germline CDR1 and CDR2 sequences are SGDLS and YYNGEE. The CDR3 is made up of 15 amino acids.

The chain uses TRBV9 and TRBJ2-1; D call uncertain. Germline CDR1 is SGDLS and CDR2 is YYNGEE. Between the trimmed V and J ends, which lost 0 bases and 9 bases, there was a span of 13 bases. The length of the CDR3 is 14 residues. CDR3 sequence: CASSVEIHLSEQFF. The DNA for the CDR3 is TGTGCCAGCAGCGTAGAGATTCACCTTAGTGAGCAGTTCTTC.

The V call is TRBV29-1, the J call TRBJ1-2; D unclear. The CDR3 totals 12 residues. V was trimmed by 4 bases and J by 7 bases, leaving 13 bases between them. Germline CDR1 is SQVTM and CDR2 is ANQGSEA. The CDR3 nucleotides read TGCAGCGTTGTTCGGTCGGGTAGTGGCTACACCTTC. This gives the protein CSVVRSGSGYTF.

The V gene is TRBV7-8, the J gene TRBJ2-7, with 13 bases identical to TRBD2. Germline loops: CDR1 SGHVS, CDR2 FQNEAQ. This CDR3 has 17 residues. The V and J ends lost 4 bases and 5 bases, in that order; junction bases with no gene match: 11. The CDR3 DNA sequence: TGTGCCAGCAGCTACCAACAACTAGCGGGGGGGCCAGACGAGCAGTACTTC. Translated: CASSYQQLAGGPDEQYF.

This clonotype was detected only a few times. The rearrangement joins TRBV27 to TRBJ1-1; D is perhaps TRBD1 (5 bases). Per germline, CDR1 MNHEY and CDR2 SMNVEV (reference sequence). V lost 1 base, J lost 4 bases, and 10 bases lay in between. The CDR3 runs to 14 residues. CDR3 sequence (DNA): TGTGCCAGCAGTTTATATAGGGGAATCACTGAAGCTTTCTTT. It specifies CASSLYRGITEAFF.

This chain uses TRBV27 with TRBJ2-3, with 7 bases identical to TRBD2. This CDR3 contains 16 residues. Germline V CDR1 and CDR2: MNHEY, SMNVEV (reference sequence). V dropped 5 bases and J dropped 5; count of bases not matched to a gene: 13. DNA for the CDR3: TGTGCCAGCAGTATCGCGGGAGCGGGTGCGAAAGATACGCAGTATTTT. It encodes CASSIAGAGAKDTQYF.

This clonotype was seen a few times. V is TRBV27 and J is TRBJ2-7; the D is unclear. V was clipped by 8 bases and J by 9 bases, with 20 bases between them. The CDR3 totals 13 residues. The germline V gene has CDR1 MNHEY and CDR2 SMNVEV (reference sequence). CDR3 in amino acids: CASAPGREVGQYF. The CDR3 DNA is TGTGCCAGCGCCCCGGGCCGTGAGGTTGGGCAGTACTTC.

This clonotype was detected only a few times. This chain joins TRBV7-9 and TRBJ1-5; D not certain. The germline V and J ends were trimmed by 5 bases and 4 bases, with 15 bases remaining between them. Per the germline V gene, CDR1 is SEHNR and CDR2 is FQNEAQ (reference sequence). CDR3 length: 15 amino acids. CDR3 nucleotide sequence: TGTGCCAGCAGCGCCGGCCCGACGACGAATCAGCCCCAGCATTTT. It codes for CASSAGPTTNQPQHF.

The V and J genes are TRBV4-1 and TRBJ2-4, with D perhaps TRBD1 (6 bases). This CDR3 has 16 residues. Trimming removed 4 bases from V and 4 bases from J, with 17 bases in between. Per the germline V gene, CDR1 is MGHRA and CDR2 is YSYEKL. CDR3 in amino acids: CASSPIDRKRKNIQYF. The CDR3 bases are TGCGCCAGCAGCCCCATAGACAGGAAACGAAAAAACATTCAGTACTTC.